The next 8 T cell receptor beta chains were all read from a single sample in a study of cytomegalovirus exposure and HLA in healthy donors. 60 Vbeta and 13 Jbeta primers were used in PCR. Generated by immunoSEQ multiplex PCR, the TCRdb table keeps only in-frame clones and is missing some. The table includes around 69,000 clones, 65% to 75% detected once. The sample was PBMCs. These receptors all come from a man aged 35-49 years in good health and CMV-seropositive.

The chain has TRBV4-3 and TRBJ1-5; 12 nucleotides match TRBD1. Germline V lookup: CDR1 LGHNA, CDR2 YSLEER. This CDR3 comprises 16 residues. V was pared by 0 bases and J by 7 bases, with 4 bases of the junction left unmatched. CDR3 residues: CASSQDGTGGRQPQHF. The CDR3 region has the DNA TGCGCCAGCAGCCAAGACGGGACAGGGGGCCGACAGCCCCAGCATTTT.

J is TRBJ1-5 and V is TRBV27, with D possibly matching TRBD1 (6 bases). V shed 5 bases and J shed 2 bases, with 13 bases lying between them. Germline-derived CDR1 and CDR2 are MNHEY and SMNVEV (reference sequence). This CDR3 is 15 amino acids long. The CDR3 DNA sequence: TGTGCCAGCAGTACAGGGATTGAAGGCAATCAGCCCCAGCATTTT. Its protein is CASSTGIEGNQPQHF.

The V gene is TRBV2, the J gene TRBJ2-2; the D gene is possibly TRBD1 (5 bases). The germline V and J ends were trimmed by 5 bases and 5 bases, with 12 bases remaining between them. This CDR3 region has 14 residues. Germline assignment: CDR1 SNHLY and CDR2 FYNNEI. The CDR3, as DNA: TGTGCCAGCAGTTTAGGGGTGTGGACCGGGGAGCTGTTTTTT. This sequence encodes CASSLGVWTGELFF.

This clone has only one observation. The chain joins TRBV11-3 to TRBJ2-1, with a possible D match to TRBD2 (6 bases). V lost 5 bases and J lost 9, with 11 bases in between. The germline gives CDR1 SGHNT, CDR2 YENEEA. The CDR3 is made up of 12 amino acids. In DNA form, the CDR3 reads TGTGCCAGCAGCACGAAGGGAGGTGAGCAGTTCTTC. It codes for CASSTKGGEQFF. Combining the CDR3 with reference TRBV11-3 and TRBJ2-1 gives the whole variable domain EAGVVQSPRYKIIEKKQPVAFWCNPISGHNTLYWYLQNLGQGPELLIRYENEEAVDDSQLPKDRFSAERLKGVDSTLKIQPAELGDSAVYLCASSTKGGEQFFGPGTRLTVL.

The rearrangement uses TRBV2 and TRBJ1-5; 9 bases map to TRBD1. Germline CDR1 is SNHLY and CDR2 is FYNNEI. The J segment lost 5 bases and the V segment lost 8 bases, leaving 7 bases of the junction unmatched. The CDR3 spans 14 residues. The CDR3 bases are TGTGCCAGCCTTGGTGACAGGGGGGATCAGCCCCAGCATTTT. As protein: CASLGDRGDQPQHF.

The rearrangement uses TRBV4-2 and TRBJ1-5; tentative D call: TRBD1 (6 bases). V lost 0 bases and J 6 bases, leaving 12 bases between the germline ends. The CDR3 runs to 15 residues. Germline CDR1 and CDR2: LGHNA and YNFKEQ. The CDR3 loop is CASSQEVRGRQPQHF. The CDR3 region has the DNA TGTGCCAGCAGCCAAGAGGTCAGGGGCCGTCAGCCCCAGCATTTT.

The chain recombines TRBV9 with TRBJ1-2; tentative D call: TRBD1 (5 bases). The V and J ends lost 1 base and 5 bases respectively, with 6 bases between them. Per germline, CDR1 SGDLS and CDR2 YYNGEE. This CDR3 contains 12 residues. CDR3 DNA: TGTGCCAGCAGCGTATCAGGGTATGGCTACACCTTC. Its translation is CASSVSGYGYTF.

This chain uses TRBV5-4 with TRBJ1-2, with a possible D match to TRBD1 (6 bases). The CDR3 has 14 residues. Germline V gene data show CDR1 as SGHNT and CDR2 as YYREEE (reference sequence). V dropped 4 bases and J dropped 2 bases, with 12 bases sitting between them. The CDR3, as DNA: TGTGCCAGCAGCACCGCGGACAGAAACTATGGCTACACCTTC. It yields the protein CASSTADRNYGYTF.